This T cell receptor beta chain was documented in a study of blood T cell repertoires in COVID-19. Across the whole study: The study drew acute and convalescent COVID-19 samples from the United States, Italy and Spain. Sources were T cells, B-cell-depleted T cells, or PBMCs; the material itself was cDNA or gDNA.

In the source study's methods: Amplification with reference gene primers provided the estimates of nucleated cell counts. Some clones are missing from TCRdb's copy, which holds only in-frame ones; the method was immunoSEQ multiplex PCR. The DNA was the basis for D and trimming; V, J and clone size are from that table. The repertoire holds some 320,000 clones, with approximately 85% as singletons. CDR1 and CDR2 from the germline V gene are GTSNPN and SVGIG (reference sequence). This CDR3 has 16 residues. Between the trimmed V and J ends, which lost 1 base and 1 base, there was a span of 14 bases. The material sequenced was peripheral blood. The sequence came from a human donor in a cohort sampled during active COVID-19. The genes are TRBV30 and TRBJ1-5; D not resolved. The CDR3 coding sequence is TGTGCCTGGAGTGCCCCTAACCAGGAAAGCAATCAGCCCCAGCATTTT. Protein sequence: CAWSAPNQESNQPQHF.